This T cell receptor beta chain derives from a study of graft-versus-host responses after intestinal transplantation. About the research overall: Multivisceral, liver-intestinal, or isolated intestinal transplants were given to recipients. Overall study results and limits: Recipient marrow harbored GvH clones, some of which surfaced first in ileum or blood.

The assay was immunoSEQ multiplex PCR, and TCRdb's table has in-frame clones only and misses some. This table holds about 150,000 clones, nearly 95% found once. In regard to this clone: Antigen specificity is unknown.

Per germline, CDR1 GTSNPN and CDR2 SVGIG (reference sequence). CDR3 length: 17 residues. V trimming: 0 bases; J trimming: 8 bases; junction bases outside the gene matches: 13. This TCR came from a human donor who received an intestinal transplant. The genes are TRBV30 and TRBJ1-2, with 12 bases fitting TRBD1. This specimen was unstimulated CD4+ T cells sorted from spleen or lymph node cells, taken before intestinal transplant. CDR3 residues: CAWSVKPPGQGARGYTF. CDR3 DNA sequence: TGTGCCTGGAGTGTAAAGCCACCGGGACAGGGGGCGCGGGGCTACACCTTC.